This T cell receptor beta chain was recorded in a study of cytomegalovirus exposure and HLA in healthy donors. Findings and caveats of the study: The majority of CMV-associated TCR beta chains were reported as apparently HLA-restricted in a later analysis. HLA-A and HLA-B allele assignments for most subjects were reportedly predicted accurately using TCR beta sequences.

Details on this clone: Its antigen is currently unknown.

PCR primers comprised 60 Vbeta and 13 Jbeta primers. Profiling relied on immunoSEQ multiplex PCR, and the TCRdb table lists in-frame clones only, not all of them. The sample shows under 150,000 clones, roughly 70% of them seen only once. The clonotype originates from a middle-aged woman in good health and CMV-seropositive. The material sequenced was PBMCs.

CDR3 DNA sequence: TGTGCCAGCACCATTCGGGACAGGTCTTACGAGCAGTACTTC. Translating gives CASTIRDRSYEQYF. This chain links TRBV11-3 with TRBJ2-7; 8 nucleotides agree with TRBD1. The J segment lost 4 bases and the V segment lost 7 bases, leaving 9 bases of the junction unmatched. This CDR3 has 14 amino acids. Germline V gene sequence: CDR1 SGHNT, CDR2 YENEEA.